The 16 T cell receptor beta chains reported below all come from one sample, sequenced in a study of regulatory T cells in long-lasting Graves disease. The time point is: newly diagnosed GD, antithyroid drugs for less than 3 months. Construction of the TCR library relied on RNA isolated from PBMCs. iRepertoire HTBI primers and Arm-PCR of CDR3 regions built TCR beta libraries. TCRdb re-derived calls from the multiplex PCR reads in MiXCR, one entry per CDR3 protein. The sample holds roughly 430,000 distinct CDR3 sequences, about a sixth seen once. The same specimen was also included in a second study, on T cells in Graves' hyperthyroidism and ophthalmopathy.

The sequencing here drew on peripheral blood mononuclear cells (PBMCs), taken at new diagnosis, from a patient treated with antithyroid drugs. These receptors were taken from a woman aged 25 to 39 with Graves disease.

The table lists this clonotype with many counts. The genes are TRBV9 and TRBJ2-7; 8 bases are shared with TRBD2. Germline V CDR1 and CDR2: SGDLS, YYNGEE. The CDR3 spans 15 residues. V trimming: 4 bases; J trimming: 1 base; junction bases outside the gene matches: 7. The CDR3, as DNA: TGTGCCAGCAGCCCCACCGGGACTAGGTCCTACGAGCAGTACTTC. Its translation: CASSPTGTRSYEQYF.

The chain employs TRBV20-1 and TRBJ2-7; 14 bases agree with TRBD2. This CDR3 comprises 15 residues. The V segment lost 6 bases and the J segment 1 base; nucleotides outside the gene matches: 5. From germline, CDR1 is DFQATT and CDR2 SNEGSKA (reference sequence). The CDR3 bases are TGCAGTGCCACCGGGACTAGCGGGGGATCCTACGAGCAGTACTTC. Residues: CSATGTSGGSYEQYF.

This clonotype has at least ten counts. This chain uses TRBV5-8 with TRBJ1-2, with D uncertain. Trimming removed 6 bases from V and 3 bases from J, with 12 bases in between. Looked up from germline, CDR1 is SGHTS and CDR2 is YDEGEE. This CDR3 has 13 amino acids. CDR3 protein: CASTSPRDYGYTF. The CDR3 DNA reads TGTGCCAGCACCTCTCCCCGGGACTATGGCTACACCTTC.

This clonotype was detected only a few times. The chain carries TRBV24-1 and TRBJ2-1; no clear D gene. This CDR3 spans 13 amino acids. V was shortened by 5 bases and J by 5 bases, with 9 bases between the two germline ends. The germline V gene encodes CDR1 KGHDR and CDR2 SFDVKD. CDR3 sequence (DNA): TGTGCCACCAGTGGGGCACCAGACAATGAGCAGTTCTTC. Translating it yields CATSGAPDNEQFF.

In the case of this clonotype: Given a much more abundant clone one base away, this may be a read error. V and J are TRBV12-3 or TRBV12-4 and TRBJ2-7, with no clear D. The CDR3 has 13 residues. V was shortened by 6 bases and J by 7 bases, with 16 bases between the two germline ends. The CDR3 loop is CASSSSPFREQYF. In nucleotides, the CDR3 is TGTGCCAGCAGCAGTTCCCCATTTCGAGAGCAGTACTTC.

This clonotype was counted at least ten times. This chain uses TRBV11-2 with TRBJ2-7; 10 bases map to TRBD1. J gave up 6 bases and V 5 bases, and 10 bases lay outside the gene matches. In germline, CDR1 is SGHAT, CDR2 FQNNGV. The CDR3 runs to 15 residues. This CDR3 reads CASSLPGTGVFEQYF. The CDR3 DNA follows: TGTGCCAGCAGCCTTCCCGGGACAGGGGTTTTCGAGCAGTACTTC.

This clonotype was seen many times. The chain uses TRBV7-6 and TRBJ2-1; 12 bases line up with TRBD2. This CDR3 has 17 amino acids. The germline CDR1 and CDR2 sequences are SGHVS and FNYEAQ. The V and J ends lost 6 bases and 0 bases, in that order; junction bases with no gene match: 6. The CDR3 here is CASSLRTSGISYNEQFF. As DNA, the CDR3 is TGTGCCAGCAGTCTTCGGACTAGCGGGATCTCCTACAATGAGCAGTTCTTC.

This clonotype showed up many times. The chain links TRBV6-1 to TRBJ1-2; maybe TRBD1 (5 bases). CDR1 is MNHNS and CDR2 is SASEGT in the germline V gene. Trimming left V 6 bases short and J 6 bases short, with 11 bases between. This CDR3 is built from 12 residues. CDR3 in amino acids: CASRVGANGYTF. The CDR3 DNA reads TGTGCCAGCAGGGTAGGGGCCAATGGCTACACCTTC.

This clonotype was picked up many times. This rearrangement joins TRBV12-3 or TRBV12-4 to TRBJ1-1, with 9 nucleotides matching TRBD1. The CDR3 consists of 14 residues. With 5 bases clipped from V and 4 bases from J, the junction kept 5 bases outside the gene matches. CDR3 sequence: CASSPGQGTTEAFF. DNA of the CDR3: TGTGCCAGCAGTCCCGGACAGGGGACCACTGAAGCTTTCTTT.

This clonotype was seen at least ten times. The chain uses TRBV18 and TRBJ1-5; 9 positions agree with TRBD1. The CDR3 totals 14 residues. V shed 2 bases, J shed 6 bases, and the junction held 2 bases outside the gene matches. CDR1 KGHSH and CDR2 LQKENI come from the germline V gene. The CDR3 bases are TGTGCCAGCTCACCAGGGACAGGGATTCAGCCCCAGCATTTT. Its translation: CASSPGTGIQPQHF.

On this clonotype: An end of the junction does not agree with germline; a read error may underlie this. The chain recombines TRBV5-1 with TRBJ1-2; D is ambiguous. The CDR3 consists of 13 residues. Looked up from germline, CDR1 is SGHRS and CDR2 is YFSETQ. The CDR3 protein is CASSFKGNYGYTF. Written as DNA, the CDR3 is TGTGCCAGCAGCTTCAAGGGAAACTATGGCTACACCTTC.

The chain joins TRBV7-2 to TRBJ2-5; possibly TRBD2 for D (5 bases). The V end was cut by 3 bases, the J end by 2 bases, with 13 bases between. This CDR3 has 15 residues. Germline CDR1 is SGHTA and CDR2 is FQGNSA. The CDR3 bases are TGTGCCAGCAGCTTGAAGCGGCAACTACAAGAGACCCAGTACTTC. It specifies CASSLKRQLQETQYF.

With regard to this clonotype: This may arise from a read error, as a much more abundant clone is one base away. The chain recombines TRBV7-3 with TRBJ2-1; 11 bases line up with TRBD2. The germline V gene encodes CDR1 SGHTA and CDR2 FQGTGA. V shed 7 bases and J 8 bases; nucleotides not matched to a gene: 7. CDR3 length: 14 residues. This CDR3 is CASTQGSGGDEQFF. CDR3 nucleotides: TGTGCCAGCACCCAAGGTAGCGGGGGGGATGAGCAGTTCTTC.

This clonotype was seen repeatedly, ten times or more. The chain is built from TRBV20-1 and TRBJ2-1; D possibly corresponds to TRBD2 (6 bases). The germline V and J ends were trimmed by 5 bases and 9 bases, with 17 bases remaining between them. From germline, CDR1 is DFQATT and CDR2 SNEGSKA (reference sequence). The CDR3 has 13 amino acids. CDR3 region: CSADRERRVEQFF. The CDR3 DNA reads TGCAGTGCTGACCGGGAGCGAAGGGTTGAGCAGTTCTTC.

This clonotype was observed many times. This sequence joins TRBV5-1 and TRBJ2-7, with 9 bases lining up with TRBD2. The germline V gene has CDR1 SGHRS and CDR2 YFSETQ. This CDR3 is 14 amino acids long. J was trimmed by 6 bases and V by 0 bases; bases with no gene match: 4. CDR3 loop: CASSLVAGAIEQYF. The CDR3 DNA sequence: TGCGCCAGCAGCTTGGTAGCGGGAGCTATCGAGCAGTACTTC.

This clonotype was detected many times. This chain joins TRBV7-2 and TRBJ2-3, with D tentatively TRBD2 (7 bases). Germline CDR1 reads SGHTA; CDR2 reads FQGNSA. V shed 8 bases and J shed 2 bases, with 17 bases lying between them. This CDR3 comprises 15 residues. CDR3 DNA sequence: TGTGCCAGCCTTCGGGTCGGGGGGCTCACAGATACGCAGTATTTT. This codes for CASLRVGGLTDTQYF.